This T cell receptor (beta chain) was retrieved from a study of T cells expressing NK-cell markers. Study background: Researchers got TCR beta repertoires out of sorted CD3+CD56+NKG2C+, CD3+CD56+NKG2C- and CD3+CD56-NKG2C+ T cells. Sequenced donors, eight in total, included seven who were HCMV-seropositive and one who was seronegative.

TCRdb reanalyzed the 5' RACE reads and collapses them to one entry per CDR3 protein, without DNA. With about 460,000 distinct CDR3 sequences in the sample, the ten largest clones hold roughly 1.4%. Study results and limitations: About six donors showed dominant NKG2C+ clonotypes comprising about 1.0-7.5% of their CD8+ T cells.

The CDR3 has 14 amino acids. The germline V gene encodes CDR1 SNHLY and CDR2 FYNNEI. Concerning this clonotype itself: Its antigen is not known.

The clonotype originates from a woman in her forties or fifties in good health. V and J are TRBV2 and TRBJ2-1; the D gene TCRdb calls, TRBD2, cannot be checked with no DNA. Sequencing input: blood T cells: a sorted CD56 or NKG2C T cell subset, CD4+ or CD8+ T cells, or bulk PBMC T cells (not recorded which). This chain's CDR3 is CASRRDSSYNEQFF.